This T cell receptor beta chain was sequenced during a study of Ad26.COV2.S vaccination and SARS-CoV-2 variants. At the level of the study: Sample donor was a member of the COV1001 Ad26.COV2.S trial arm.

CDR1 and CDR2 (germline): LGHDT, YNNKEL (reference sequence). The CDR3 has 15 residues. Trimming shortened V by 5 bases and J by 3 bases, and 14 bases separated the two germline ends. Treatment described: some 20 received Ad26.COV2.S at low or high dose, single or two shots; roughly five received placebo; per-sample allocation not given. Samples came from day 63 after the first vaccine or placebo injection. In the vaccine, an Ad26 vector expressed the SARS-CoV-2 spike of the Wuhan strain. Study findings and constraints: There was a possibility that the TCR breadth and depth analyses underestimated total T cell responses.

As concerns this clone: The target antigen is unknown.

Assay used: immunoSEQ multiplex PCR; TCRdb lists only in-frame clones, some missing. In the table there are about 420,000 clones, around 87% of which are singletons. The receptor's source is a person between 18 and 65 years old who received the Ad26.COV2.S COVID-19 vaccine or a placebo. This chain connects TRBV3-1 (or the pseudogene TRBV3-2) to TRBJ2-1; no definite D call. The sequencing used peripheral blood, collected in a trial of Ad26.COV2.S vaccine versus placebo. The CDR3 sequence: CASSIRWGDYNEQFF. DNA of the CDR3: TGTGCCAGCAGCATCAGGTGGGGTGACTACAATGAGCAGTTCTTC.